This T cell receptor beta chain was documented in a study of CD8 T cells in ankylosing spondylitis. Study observations and caveats: Disease-linked clones, CD8+, were relatively rare in peripheral blood.

Libraries of TCR beta came from quantitative 5'-RACE with molecular barcodes. TCRdb ran MiXCR on the 5' RACE reads and lists one entry per CDR3 protein. The sample carries 150,000 or so distinct CDR3 sequences, 11% recorded once. This clonotype was seen a few times. The antigen is not known. J gave up 2 bases and V 5 bases, and 7 bases lay outside the gene matches. This CDR3 has 15 amino acids. Sequencing was carried out using blood, either unsorted or a sorted T cell fraction (not recorded which). This receptor was obtained from a male donor with ankylosing spondylitis or in good health (not recorded which). The V call is TRBV12-3 or TRBV12-4, the J call TRBJ2-7; 9 bases map to TRBD2. CDR3 residues: CASSPLTSGAYEQYF. CDR3 bases: TGTGCCAGCAGTCCCCTGACTAGCGGAGCCTACGAGCAGTACTTC.